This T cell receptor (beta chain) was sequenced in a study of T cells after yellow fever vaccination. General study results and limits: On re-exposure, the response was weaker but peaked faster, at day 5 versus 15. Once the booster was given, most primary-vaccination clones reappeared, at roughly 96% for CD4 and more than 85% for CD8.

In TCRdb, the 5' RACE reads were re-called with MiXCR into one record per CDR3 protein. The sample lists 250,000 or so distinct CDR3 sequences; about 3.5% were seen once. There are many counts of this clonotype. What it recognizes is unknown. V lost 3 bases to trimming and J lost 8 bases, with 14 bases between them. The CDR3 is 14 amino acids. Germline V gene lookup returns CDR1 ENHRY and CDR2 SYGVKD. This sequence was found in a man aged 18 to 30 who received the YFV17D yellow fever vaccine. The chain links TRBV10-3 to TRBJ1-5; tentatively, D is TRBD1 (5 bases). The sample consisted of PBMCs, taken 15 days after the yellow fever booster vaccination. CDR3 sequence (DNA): TGTGCCATCAGTGACTACGGGACGGTGGAGCCCCAGCATTTT. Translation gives CAISDYGTVEPQHF.